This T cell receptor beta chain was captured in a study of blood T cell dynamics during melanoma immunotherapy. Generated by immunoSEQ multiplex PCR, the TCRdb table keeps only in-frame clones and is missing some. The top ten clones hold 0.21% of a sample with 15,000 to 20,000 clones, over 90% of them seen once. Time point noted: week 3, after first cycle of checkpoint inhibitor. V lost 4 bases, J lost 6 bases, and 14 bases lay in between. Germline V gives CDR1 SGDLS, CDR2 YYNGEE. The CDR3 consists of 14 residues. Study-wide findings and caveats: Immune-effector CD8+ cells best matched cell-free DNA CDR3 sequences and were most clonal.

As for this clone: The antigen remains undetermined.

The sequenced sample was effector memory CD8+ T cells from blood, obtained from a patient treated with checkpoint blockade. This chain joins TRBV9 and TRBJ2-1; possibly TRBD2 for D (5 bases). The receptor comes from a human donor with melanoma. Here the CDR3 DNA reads TGTGCCAGCAGCCCTCAGCGGACCGGCAATGAGCAGTTCTTC. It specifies CASSPQRTGNEQFF.